These 24 T cell receptor beta chains originate from one sample sequenced in a study of blood T cell repertoires in COVID-19. Only in-frame clones appear in the TCRdb table, and some are missing; sequencing was by immunoSEQ multiplex PCR. The sample has 65,000 to 90,000 clones; 86% are singletons. Sequenced input: peripheral blood. The receptors were gathered from a man older than 75 with COVID-19, enrolled during active disease.

The chain uses TRBV6-2 or TRBV6-3 and TRBJ2-5; 8 nucleotides agree with TRBD1. Germline CDR1 is MNHEY and CDR2 is SVGEGT. V lost 4 bases to trimming and J lost 5 bases; unmatched junction nucleotides: 9. This CDR3 contains 15 residues. The DNA for the CDR3 is TGTGCCAGCAGTTTCCTCAGGGGGCCAGTGGAGACCCAGTACTTC. As protein: CASSFLRGPVETQYF.

This chain uses TRBV6-5 with TRBJ2-7, with a tentative D call TRBD2 (5 bases). The CDR3 contains 12 residues. Trimming cost V 5 bases and J 5 bases, with 10 bases left between them. Looked up from germline, CDR1 is MNHEY and CDR2 is SVGAGI. CDR3 protein: CASSNREDEQYF. The DNA for the CDR3 is TGTGCCAGCAGTAACCGGGAAGACGAGCAGTACTTC.

The J gene is TRBJ1-1, the V gene TRBV6-6; a possible D gene is TRBD1 (6 bases). The ends were cut back, 6 bases at V and 2 bases at J, with 19 bases in the middle. Per the germline V gene, CDR1 is MNHNY and CDR2 is SVGAGI (reference sequence). The CDR3 covers 16 residues. The CDR3 protein is CASRANPGTRNTEAFF. CDR3 nucleotide sequence: TGTGCCAGCAGGGCTAATCCCGGGACACGTAACACTGAAGCTTTCTTT.

This clone was counted only a few times. The chain links TRBV7-2 to TRBJ1-5; no clear D. CDR1 and CDR2 (germline): SGHTA, FQGNSA. V lost 1 base, J lost 1 base, and 5 bases lay in between. The CDR3 spans 14 residues. CDR3 residues: CASSLVESNQPQHF. CDR3 DNA: TGTGCCAGCAGCTTAGTAGAAAGCAATCAGCCCCAGCATTTT.

The chain recombines TRBV7-2 with TRBJ1-3; D is ambiguous. This CDR3 region has 17 residues. Germline V gene data show CDR1 as SGHTA and CDR2 as FQGNSA. Deletions cut 4 bases from V and 5 bases from J, with 21 bases between. The CDR3 sequence is CASSSEALSTARNTIYF. The CDR3 DNA is TGTGCCAGCAGCTCTGAAGCCCTCAGCACAGCCCGAAACACCATATATTTT.

The CDR3 DNA reads TGTGCCACCAGTGAAAGCGGGGATGAGCAGTTCTTC. Amino acid sequence: CATSESGDEQFF. The chain couples TRBV24-1 to TRBJ2-1; 7 bases match TRBD2. This CDR3 is 12 amino acids long. V shed 4 bases, J shed 8 bases, and the junction held 1 base outside the gene matches. Germline-derived CDR1 and CDR2 are KGHDR and SFDVKD.

The chain is built from TRBV7-9 and TRBJ1-2, with a tentative D call TRBD1 (5 bases). The CDR3 extends over 13 amino acids. V shed 1 base and J shed 6 bases, with 9 bases lying between them. The germline V gene encodes CDR1 SEHNR and CDR2 FQNEAQ (reference sequence). The CDR3 bases are TGTGCCAGCAGCTTAGACCCGGGGGATGGCTACACCTTC. Its protein product is CASSLDPGDGYTF. Looking up the rest from reference TRBV7-9 and TRBJ1-2 gives the full variable domain: DTGVSQNPRHKITKRGQNVTFRCDPISEHNRLYWYRQTLGQGPEFLTYFQNEAQLEKSRLLSDRFSAERPKGSFSTLEIQRTEQGDSAMYLCASSLDPGDGYTFGSGTRLTVV.

This clone was detected once. V usage is TRBV19 and J usage is TRBJ1-2, with 10 bases lining up with TRBD1. Trimming at V came to 7 bases and at J to 2 bases, leaving 10 bases not matched to a gene. Germline V gene data show CDR1 as LNHDA and CDR2 as SQIVND (reference sequence). The CDR3 is 16 residues long. CDR3 bases: TGTGCCAGTACCAATACCGGGACAGGGGCGAACTATGGCTACACCTTC. It encodes CASTNTGTGANYGYTF. Together with reference TRBV19 and TRBJ1-2, the CDR3 gives the full variable domain: DGGITQSPKYLFRKEGQNVTLSCEQNLNHDAMYWYRQDPGQGLRLIYYSQIVNDFQKGDIAEGYSVSREKKESFPLTVTSAQKNPTAFYLCASTNTGTGANYGYTFGSGTRLTVV.

This clone turned up a few times. V usage is TRBV7-9 and J usage is TRBJ2-1; 10 bases agree with TRBD1. Per the germline V gene, CDR1 is SEHNR and CDR2 is FQNEAQ (reference sequence). CDR3 length equals 15 residues. The V segment lost 3 bases and the J segment 8 bases; nucleotides outside the gene matches: 7. The CDR3 is CASSFGQGGGDEQFF. The CDR3 region has the DNA TGTGCCAGCAGCTTCGGACAGGGGGGAGGCGATGAGCAGTTCTTC.

This chain links TRBV4-2 with TRBJ2-1; 12 nucleotides match TRBD2. The CDR3 loop spans 16 amino acids. Germline V CDR1 and CDR2: LGHNA, YNFKEQ. The V segment lost 1 base and the J segment 5 bases; nucleotides outside the gene matches: 3. This chain's CDR3 is CASSQVTSGGNNEQFF. CDR3 DNA: TGTGCCAGCAGCCAAGTGACTAGCGGGGGAAACAATGAGCAGTTCTTC.

This clone was found once. The chain couples TRBV7-2 to TRBJ1-1; the match to TRBD1 covers 8 bases. The CDR3 is made up of 15 amino acids. V gave up 4 bases and J gave up 2 bases; unmatched junction bases: 6. Germline loops: CDR1 SGHTA, CDR2 FQGNSA. CDR3 in DNA: TGTGCCAGCAGCTCTGGACAGGGAACAAACACTGAAGCTTTCTTT. Its translation: CASSSGQGTNTEAFF.

The chain couples TRBV20-1 to TRBJ1-5; no definite D call. Germline V lookup: CDR1 DFQATT, CDR2 SNEGSKA (reference sequence). The CDR3 sequence is 14 residues long. Trimming shortened V by 3 bases and J by 6 bases, and 15 bases separated the two germline ends. CDR3 protein: CSASLGLAGQPQHF. DNA of the CDR3: TGCAGTGCTAGTCTCGGGTTAGCGGGTCAGCCCCAGCATTTT.

In nucleotides, the CDR3 is TGTGCCAGCAGTCCCGCCCCGGGGGGGCCTCAAGAGACCCAGTACTTC. This encodes CASSPAPGGPQETQYF. The chain links TRBV28 to TRBJ2-5; TRBD2 matches 8 bases. J was trimmed by 2 bases and V by 5 bases; bases with no gene match: 10. Germline loops: CDR1 MDHEN, CDR2 SYDVKM. CDR3 length equals 16 residues. Using reference TRBV28 and TRBJ2-5 for the parts outside the CDR3, the full variable domain is DVKVTQSSRYLVKRTGEKVFLECVQDMDHENMFWYRQDPGLGLRLIYFSYDVKMKEKGDIPEGYSVSREKKERFSLILESASTNQTSMYLCASSPAPGGPQETQYFGPGTRLLVL.

This sequence joins TRBV12-3 or TRBV12-4 and TRBJ1-1; no reliable D call. This CDR3 spans 12 amino acids. Trimming removed 6 bases at V and 4 bases at J, with 9 bases between. CDR3 bases: TGTGCCAGCAGATACGAGGTCACTGAAGCTTTCTTT. Protein: CASRYEVTEAFF.

This clone has just one count. The V call is TRBV7-9, the J call TRBJ2-1, with D tentatively TRBD1 (6 bases). V lost 5 bases, J lost 2 bases, and 19 bases lay in between. This CDR3 is 17 amino acids long. CDR1 SEHNR and CDR2 FQNEAQ come from the germline V gene (reference sequence). In DNA, the CDR3 is TGTGCCAGCAGCCCAAACTCCGGGACACCCCCCTACAATGAGCAGTTCTTC. Protein product: CASSPNSGTPPYNEQFF. Full variable domain (missing parts from reference TRBV7-9 and TRBJ2-1): DTGVSQNPRHKITKRGQNVTFRCDPISEHNRLYWYRQTLGQGPEFLTYFQNEAQLEKSRLLSDRFSAERPKGSFSTLEIQRTEQGDSAMYLCASSPNSGTPPYNEQFFGPGTRLTVL.

J is TRBJ2-3 and V is TRBV19; a possible D gene is TRBD1 (5 bases). CDR1 and CDR2 from the germline V gene are LNHDA and SQIVND (reference sequence). V gave up 4 bases and J gave up 6 bases, with 5 bases separating them. There are 11 residues in the CDR3. CDR3 residues: CASSKGDTQYF. Written as DNA, the CDR3 is TGTGCCAGTAGTAAGGGGGATACGCAGTATTTT.

This clone came up once. This chain joins TRBV9 and TRBJ2-5; 11 bases fit TRBD2. The CDR3 covers 15 residues. Looked up from germline, CDR1 is SGDLS and CDR2 is YYNGEE. Trimming took 5 bases from V and 5 from J; bases not matched to a gene: 8. CDR3 sequence reads: CASSDSGGAFETQYF. CDR3 bases: TGTGCCAGCAGTGATAGCGGGGGGGCCTTTGAGACCCAGTACTTC.

V usage is TRBV10-3 and J usage is TRBJ1-1, with 7 bases that match TRBD1. CDR3 length equals 12 residues. V was clipped by 5 bases and J by 5 bases; unmatched bases: 2. Germline CDR1 ENHRY, CDR2 SYGVKD. The chain's CDR3 is CAISSTGTEAFF. The CDR3 DNA reads as TGTGCCATCAGTTCGACAGGGACTGAAGCTTTCTTT.

The V call is TRBV5-4, the J call TRBJ2-3, with 9 bases matching TRBD2. V shed 1 base and J 4 bases; nucleotides not matched to a gene: 4. CDR3 length: 15 residues. Germline V gene data show CDR1 as SGHNT and CDR2 as YYREEE (reference sequence). The DNA of the CDR3 is TGTGCCAGCAGCTTGCGACTAGCGGCCTCAGATACGCAGTATTTT. Translating it yields CASSLRLAASDTQYF.

V usage is TRBV5-1 and J usage is TRBJ1-1, with D unresolved. The germline V gene encodes CDR1 SGHRS and CDR2 YFSETQ. CDR3 length: 14 amino acids. V was shortened by 3 bases and J by 1 base, with 10 bases between the two germline ends. CDR3 loop: CASSYLAGNTEAFF. The CDR3 coding sequence is TGCGCCAGCAGCTATTTGGCAGGGAACACTGAAGCTTTCTTT.

This clone occurred once. The genes are TRBV11-3 and TRBJ2-5, with TRBD2 matching over 9 bases. V shed 2 bases, J shed 2 bases, and the junction held 3 bases outside the gene matches. CDR1 is SGHNT and CDR2 is YENEEA in the germline V gene. The CDR3 is 15 residues long. Written as DNA, the CDR3 is TGTGCCAGCAGCTTATCTAGCGGGGTACAAGAGACCCAGTACTTC. It translates to CASSLSSGVQETQYF. The variable domain in full, with the rest retrieved from reference TRBV11-3 and TRBJ2-5, is EAGVVQSPRYKIIEKKQPVAFWCNPISGHNTLYWYLQNLGQGPELLIRYENEEAVDDSQLPKDRFSAERLKGVDSTLKIQPAELGDSAVYLCASSLSSGVQETQYFGPGTRLLVL.

This clone was seen more than once but under ten times. The chain links TRBV2 to TRBJ1-6; tentative D call: TRBD1 (6 bases). There are 15 residues in the CDR3. In germline, CDR1 is SNHLY, CDR2 FYNNEI. V was shortened by 6 bases and J by 7 bases, with 16 bases between the two germline ends. The CDR3: CASRGLRTDNSPLHF. DNA for the CDR3: TGTGCCAGCAGAGGCCTCCGGACAGACAATTCACCCCTCCACTTT.

The chain has TRBV7-3 and TRBJ2-3, with 8 bases matching TRBD1. CDR3 length: 14 residues. Germline V gene lookup returns CDR1 SGHTA and CDR2 FQGTGA. V shed 6 bases and J 2 bases; nucleotides not matched to a gene: 4. CDR3 nucleotides: TGTGCCAGCAGTCAGACAGGGGTCACAGATACGCAGTATTTT. As protein: CASSQTGVTDTQYF.

The chain joins TRBV6-6 to TRBJ1-5; 8 nucleotides match TRBD1. This CDR3 spans 14 amino acids. J lost 6 bases, V lost 2 bases, and 3 bases had no gene match. Germline CDR1 MNHNY, CDR2 SVGAGI (reference sequence). CDR3 nucleotide sequence: TGTGCCAGCAGTTACGGGACAGGAGGTCAGCCCCAGCATTTT. It codes for CASSYGTGGQPQHF.